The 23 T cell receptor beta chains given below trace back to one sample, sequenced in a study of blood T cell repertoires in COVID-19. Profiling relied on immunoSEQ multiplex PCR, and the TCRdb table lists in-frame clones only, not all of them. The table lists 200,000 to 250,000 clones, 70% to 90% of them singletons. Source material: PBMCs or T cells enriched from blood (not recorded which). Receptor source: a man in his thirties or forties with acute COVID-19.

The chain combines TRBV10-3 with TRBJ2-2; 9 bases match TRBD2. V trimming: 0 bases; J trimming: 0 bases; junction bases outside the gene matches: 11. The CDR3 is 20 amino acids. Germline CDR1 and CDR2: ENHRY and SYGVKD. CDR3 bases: TGTGCCATCAGTGAGTCTAGTCGCTTAGCGGGGGCCTCGAACACCGGGGAGCTGTTTTTT. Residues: CAISESSRLAGASNTGELFF.

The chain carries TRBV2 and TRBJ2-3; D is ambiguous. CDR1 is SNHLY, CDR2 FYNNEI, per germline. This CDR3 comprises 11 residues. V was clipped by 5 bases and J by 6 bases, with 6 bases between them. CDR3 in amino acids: CASSLEDTQYF. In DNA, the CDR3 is TGTGCCAGCAGTCTGGAGGATACGCAGTATTTT.

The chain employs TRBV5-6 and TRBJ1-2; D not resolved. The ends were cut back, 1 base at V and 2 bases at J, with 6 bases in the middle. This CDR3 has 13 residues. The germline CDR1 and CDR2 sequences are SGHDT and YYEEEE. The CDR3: CASSLPGNYGYTF. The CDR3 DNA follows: TGTGCCAGCAGCTTGCCAGGCAACTATGGCTACACCTTC. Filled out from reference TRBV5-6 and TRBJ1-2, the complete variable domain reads DAGVTQSPTHLIKTRGQQVTLRCSPKSGHDTVSWYQQALGQGPQFIFQYYEEEERQRGNFPDRFSGHQFPNYSSELNVNALLLGDSALYLCASSLPGNYGYTFGSGTRLTVV.

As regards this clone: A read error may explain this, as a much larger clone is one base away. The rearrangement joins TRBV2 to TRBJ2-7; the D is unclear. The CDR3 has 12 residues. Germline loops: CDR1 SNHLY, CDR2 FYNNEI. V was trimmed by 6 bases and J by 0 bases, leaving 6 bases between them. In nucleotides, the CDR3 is TGTGCCAGCAGGGAGAGCTCCTACGAGCAGTACTTC. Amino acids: CASRESSYEQYF.

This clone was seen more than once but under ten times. The DNA for the CDR3 is TGTGCCAGCAGTTACCGACTAGCGGACCCCTCCTACGAGCAGTACTTC. The encoded protein is CASSYRLADPSYEQYF. The chain employs TRBV28 and TRBJ2-7, with 9 bases aligning to TRBD2. Germline V lookup: CDR1 MDHEN, CDR2 SYDVKM. The CDR3 covers 16 residues. V trimming: 4 bases; J trimming: 0 bases; junction bases outside the gene matches: 7.

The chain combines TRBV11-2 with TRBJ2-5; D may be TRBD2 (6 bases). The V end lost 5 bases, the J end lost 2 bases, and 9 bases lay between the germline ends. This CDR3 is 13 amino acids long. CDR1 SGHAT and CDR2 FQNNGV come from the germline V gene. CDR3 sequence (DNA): TGTGCCAGCAGCCCAGCGGGTCAAGAGACCCAGTACTTC. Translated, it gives CASSPAGQETQYF.

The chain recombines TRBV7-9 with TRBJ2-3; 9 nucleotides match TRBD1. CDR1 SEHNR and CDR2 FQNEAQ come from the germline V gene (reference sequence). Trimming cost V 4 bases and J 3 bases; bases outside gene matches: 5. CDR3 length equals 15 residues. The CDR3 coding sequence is TGTGCCAGCAGCTCACAGGGGGCTAGAACAGATACGCAGTATTTT. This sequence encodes CASSSQGARTDTQYF.

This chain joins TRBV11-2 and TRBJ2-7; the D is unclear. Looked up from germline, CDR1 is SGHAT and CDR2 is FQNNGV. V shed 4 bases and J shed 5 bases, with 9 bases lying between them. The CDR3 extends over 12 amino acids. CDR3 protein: CASSSPVHEQYF. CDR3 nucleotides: TGTGCCAGCAGCTCCCCGGTCCACGAGCAGTACTTC.

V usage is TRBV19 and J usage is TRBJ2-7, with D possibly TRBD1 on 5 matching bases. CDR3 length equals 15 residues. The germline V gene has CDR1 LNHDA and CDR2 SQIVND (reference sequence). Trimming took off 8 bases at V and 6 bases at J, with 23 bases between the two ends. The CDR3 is CASGVQGGAVVEQYF. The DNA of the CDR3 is TGTGCCAGTGGGGTTCAGGGCGGTGCGGTGGTCGAGCAGTACTTC.

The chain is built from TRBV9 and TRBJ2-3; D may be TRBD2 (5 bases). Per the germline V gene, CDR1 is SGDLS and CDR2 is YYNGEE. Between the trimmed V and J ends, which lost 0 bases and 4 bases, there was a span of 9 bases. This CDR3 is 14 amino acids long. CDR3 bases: TGTGCCAGCAGCGTAGCTTCACTAGCAGATACGCAGTATTTT. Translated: CASSVASLADTQYF. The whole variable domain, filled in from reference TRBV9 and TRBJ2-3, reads DSGVTQTPKHLITATGQRVTLRCSPRSGDLSVYWYQQSLDQGLQFLIQYYNGEERAKGNILERFSAQQFPDLHSELNLSSLELGDSALYFCASSVASLADTQYFGPGTRLTVL.

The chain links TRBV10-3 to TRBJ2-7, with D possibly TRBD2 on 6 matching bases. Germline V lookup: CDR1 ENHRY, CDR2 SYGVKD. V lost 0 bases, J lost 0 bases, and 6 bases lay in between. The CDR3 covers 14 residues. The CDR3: CAISESGGSYEQYF. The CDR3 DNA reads TGTGCCATCAGTGAGTCCGGGGGCTCCTACGAGCAGTACTTC.

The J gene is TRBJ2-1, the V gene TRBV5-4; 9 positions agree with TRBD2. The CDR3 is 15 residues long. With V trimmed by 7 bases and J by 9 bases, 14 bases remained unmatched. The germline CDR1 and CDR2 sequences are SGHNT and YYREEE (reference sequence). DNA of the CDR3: TGTGCCAGCGCGGAAACTGGCGGGGGGGGGACTGAGCAGTTCTTC. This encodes CASAETGGGGTEQFF.

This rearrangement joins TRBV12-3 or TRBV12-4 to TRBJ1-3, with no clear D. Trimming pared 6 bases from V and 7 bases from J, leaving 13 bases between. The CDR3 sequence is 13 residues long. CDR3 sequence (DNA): TGTGCCAGCAGCCGTAGCAACGGGAACACCATATATTTT. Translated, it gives CASSRSNGNTIYF.

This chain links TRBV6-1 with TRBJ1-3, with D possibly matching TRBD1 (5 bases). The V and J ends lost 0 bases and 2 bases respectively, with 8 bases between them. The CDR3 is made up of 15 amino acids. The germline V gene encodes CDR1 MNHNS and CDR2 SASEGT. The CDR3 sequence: CASSEAVRAGNTIYF. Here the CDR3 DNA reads TGTGCCAGCAGTGAAGCAGTCAGGGCTGGAAACACCATATATTTT.

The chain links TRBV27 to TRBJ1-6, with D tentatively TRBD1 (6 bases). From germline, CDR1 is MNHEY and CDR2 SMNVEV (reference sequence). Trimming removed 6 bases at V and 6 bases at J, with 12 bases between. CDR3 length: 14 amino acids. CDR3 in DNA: TGTGCCAGCAGACAGGGCGCGGGTAATTCACCCCTCCACTTT. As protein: CASRQGAGNSPLHF.

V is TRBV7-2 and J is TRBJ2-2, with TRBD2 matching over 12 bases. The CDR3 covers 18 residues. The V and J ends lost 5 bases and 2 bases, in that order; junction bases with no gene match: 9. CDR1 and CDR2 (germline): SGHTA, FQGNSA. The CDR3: CASSRRSSGGANTGELFF. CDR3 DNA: TGTGCCAGCAGCCGCCGTTCTAGCGGGGGGGCAAACACCGGGGAGCTGTTTTTT.

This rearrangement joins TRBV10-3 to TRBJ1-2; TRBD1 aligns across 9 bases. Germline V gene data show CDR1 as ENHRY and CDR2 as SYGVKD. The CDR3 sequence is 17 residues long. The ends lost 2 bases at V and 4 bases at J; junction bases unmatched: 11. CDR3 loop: CAISEPTGRQGGYGYTF. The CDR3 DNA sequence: TGTGCCATCAGTGAGCCGACGGGTAGACAGGGGGGCTATGGCTACACCTTC.

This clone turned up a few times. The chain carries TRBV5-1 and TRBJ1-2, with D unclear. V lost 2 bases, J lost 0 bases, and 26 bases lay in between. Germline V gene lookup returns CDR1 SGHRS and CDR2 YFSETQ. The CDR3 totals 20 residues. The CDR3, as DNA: TGCGCCAGCAGCTTAGCTTTCGAGGTTCCCCGTAAGAAGGCTAACTATGGCTACACCTTC. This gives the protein CASSLAFEVPRKKANYGYTF.

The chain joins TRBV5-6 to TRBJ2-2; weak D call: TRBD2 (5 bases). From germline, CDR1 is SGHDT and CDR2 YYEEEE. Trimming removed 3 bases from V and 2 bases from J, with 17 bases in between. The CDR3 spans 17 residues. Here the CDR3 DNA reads TGTGCCAGCAGCTGGCCCCCGGGGTCGGCAAACACCGGGGAGCTGTTTTTT. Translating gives CASSWPPGSANTGELFF.

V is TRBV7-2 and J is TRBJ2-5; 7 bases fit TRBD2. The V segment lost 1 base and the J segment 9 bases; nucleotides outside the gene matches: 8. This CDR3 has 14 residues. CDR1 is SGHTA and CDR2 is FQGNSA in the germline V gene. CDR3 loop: CASSLDLAVRAQYF. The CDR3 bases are TGTGCCAGCAGCTTAGACCTAGCGGTGCGGGCCCAGTACTTC.

Written as DNA, the CDR3 is TGTGCCAGCAGCCCGGAACAGTCCAAAGATCAGCCCCAGCATTTT. This gives the protein CASSPEQSKDQPQHF. The V and J genes are TRBV11-2 and TRBJ1-5; D call uncertain. V lost 5 bases and J 5 bases, leaving 16 bases between the germline ends. Germline values: CDR1 SGHAT, CDR2 FQNNGV. This CDR3 region has 15 residues.

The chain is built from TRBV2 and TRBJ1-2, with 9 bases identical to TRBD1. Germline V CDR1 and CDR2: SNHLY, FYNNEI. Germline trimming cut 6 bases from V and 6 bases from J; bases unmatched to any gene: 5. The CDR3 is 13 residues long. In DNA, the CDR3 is TGTGCCAGCAGCGGACAGGGGTGGGATGGCTACACCTTC. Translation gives CASSGQGWDGYTF.

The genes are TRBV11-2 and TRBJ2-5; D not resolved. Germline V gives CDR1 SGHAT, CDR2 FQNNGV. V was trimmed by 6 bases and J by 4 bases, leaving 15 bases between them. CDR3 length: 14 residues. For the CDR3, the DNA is TGTGCCAGCAGTTCCTCCGCAGGTGGAGAGACCCAGTACTTC. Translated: CASSSSAGGETQYF.